The following is a T cell receptor beta chain sequence with its context. The antigen remains undetermined. Partitioning of CD4+ cells yielded a CD45RA+ naive subset and a CD45RA-negative memory subset. A deep-level run was used for the assay. In the authors' methods: Filtering differed because ImmunoSEQ produced junction-only sequences that carried no quality scores. The method was immunoSEQ multiplex PCR; TCRdb's version includes in-frame clones alone and lacks a portion of them. The DNA gave D and trimming, while V, J and clone size come from that table. The repertoire consists of some 2,100,000 clones, with roughly 95% occurring once and the leading ten covering around 0.13%. The V and J ends lost 1 base and 3 bases respectively, with 10 bases between them. Germline lookup yields CDR1 SGHVS and CDR2 FNYEAQ. The CDR3 has 15 amino acids. The data were taken from a study of shared clonotypes between healthy human individuals. Overall study results and limits: Since donors were few, the genetic and exposure-history diversity represented was limited.

The chain couples TRBV7-6 to TRBJ1-5; perhaps TRBD1 as D (5 bases). This receptor was obtained from a man younger than 35 in good health. The sequenced material came from naive CD4+ T cells sorted from blood. Subset denoted: CD45RA+ positively selected. The CDR3 protein is CASSLEVGANQPQHF. The CDR3 DNA reads as TGTGCCAGCAGCTTAGAGGTAGGGGCCAATCAGCCCCAGCATTTT.